This T cell receptor beta chain was recorded in a study of blood T cell repertoires in COVID-19. Turning to the study itself: T cells, B-cell-depleted T cells, or PBMCs supplied cDNA or gDNA.

Cohorts were based on clinical histories the participants reported. The study recruited exposed participants who had met a COVID-19 case within 2 weeks before entry. In the original processing: By means of reference gene primer amplification, nucleated cell counts were estimated. TCRdb keeps only in-frame clones here, not all; method: immunoSEQ multiplex PCR. V and J calls and clone size follow that table, whereas D and trimming were derived from the DNA. This table has 200,000 to 250,000 clones, about 90% appearing once. This CDR3 has 17 amino acids. In germline, CDR1 is MGHRA, CDR2 YSYEKL. Trimming left V 1 base short and J 0 bases short, with 13 bases between.

The chain couples TRBV4-1 to TRBJ2-4; TRBD1 might be the D (7 bases). The sample consisted of PBMCs or T cells enriched from blood (not recorded which). This clonotype was obtained from a woman in her 30s who had been exposed to COVID-19. CDR3: CASSQGQGLIAKNIQYF. CDR3 nucleotides: TGCGCCAGCAGCCAAGGACAGGGACTTATAGCCAAAAACATTCAGTACTTC.